These 22 T cell receptor beta chains came from one sample sequenced in a study of identical twins. TCRdb used MiXCR to reprocess the 5' RACE reads, holding one entry per CDR3 protein. Among some 630,000 distinct CDR3 sequences listed, under 8.5% were seen once. These data were likewise used in another study, on yellow fever vaccine responses in identical twins.

The sequenced sample consisted of PBMCs. The receptor set was obtained from a woman aged 18-29 years in good health.

V gene TRBV20-1 combines with J gene TRBJ2-2; 14 nucleotides agree with TRBD2. CDR1 DFQATT and CDR2 SNEGSKA come from the germline V gene (reference sequence). The CDR3 consists of 18 residues. Losses at the gene ends were 6 bases for V and 0 bases for J; bases not matched to a gene: 9. CDR3 in DNA: TGCAGTGCCCCCACCCGGACTAGCGGGGGGTCGAACACCGGGGAGCTGTTTTTT. Translating it yields CSAPTRTSGGSNTGELFF.

About this clonotype: This sequence may be a read error, since a much larger clone differs from it by one base. This chain connects TRBV5-1 to TRBJ1-5, with a possible D match to TRBD1 (6 bases). Trimming took off 4 bases at V and 2 bases at J, with 16 bases between the two ends. Germline V gene lookup returns CDR1 SGHRS and CDR2 YFSETQ. This CDR3 comprises 16 residues. In DNA, the CDR3 is TGCGCCAGCAGCCCTGACGGGGGCGTTGGCAATCAGCCCCAGCATTTT. It yields the protein CASSPDGGVGNQPQHF.

This clonotype occurred many times. The rearrangement joins TRBV29-1 to TRBJ2-5, with TRBD2 matching over 9 bases. The V gene end was trimmed by 7 bases and the J gene end by 5 bases; junction bases not matched to a gene: 14. CDR3 size: 15 residues. Germline values: CDR1 SQVTM, CDR2 ANQGSEA. CDR3 residues: CSAGRERGVGETQYF. Written as DNA, the CDR3 is TGCAGCGCTGGACGTGAGCGGGGGGTTGGGGAGACCCAGTACTTC.

The gene calls are TRBV9 and TRBJ2-1; no firm D call. This CDR3 comprises 13 residues. Trimming removed 6 bases from V and 5 bases from J, with 12 bases in between. In germline, CDR1 is SGDLS, CDR2 YYNGEE. The CDR3 DNA reads as TGTGCCAGCAACAAAAGGAGCAACAATGAGCAGTTCTTC. It encodes CASNKRSNNEQFF.

V and J are TRBV28 and TRBJ2-2; weak D call: TRBD1 (5 bases). The CDR3 extends over 15 amino acids. With 3 bases removed from V and 4 bases from J, the gap between germline ends came to 12 bases. The germline V gene encodes CDR1 MDHEN and CDR2 SYDVKM. The CDR3 is CASSLVRVGTGELFF. The CDR3 nucleotides read TGTGCCAGCAGTTTGGTCAGGGTCGGCACCGGGGAGCTGTTTTTT.

The chain is built from TRBV6-2 or TRBV6-3 and TRBJ2-1, with 15 bases aligning to TRBD2. Germline V gene lookup returns CDR1 MNHEY and CDR2 SVGEGT. V lost 3 bases and J lost 4; bases outside the gene matches: 4. The CDR3 sequence is 17 residues long. CDR3 amino acids: CASSYKGLAGGYNEQFF. CDR3 sequence (DNA): TGTGCCAGCAGTTATAAAGGACTAGCGGGAGGGTACAATGAGCAGTTCTTC.

V usage is TRBV20-1 and J usage is TRBJ1-1, with TRBD1 as a possible D gene (5 bases). Trimming took off 6 bases at V and 6 bases at J, with 17 bases between the two ends. This CDR3 spans 13 amino acids. Looked up from germline, CDR1 is DFQATT and CDR2 is SNEGSKA (reference sequence). The CDR3 DNA follows: TGCAGTGCCCCGGGGGGGGAGAGGGCTGAAGCTTTCTTT. Protein product: CSAPGGERAEAFF.

This clonotype has only a few counts. The chain couples TRBV19 to TRBJ2-1; either TRBD1 or TRBD2 may supply D (5 bases each). CDR3 length equals 12 residues. Germline V lookup: CDR1 LNHDA, CDR2 SQIVND (reference sequence). The germline V and J ends were trimmed by 5 bases and 8 bases, with 10 bases remaining between them. The CDR3 DNA reads as TGTGCCAGTAGTGACTGGGGGTATGAGCAGTTCTTC. Encoded protein: CASSDWGYEQFF.

There are many counts of this clonotype. The V gene is TRBV6-1, the J gene TRBJ2-1, with no clear D. Germline CDR1 reads MNHNS; CDR2 reads SASEGT. V was shortened by 7 bases and J by 6 bases, with 13 bases between the two germline ends. The CDR3 is made up of 13 amino acids. CDR3 region: CASTPGARNEQFF. In nucleotides, the CDR3 is TGTGCCAGCACCCCCGGAGCACGCAATGAGCAGTTCTTC.

In its sample, this clonotype was seen a few times. The chain recombines TRBV5-1 with TRBJ1-1, with 11 bases fitting TRBD1. Germline V gives CDR1 SGHRS, CDR2 YFSETQ. V lost 3 bases to trimming and J lost 5 bases; unmatched junction nucleotides: 3. The CDR3 is 14 residues long. The CDR3 nucleotides read TGCGCCAGCAGCTCCGGGACAGGGGGGACTGAAGCTTTCTTT. Protein: CASSSGTGGTEAFF.

At least ten counts were recorded for this clonotype. The chain couples TRBV5-1 to TRBJ2-1, with D perhaps TRBD1 (6 bases). The ends were cut back, 4 bases at V and 7 bases at J, with 15 bases in the middle. CDR3 length: 14 amino acids. In germline, CDR1 is SGHRS, CDR2 YFSETQ. The chain's CDR3 is CASSQVGGSNEQFF. The CDR3 DNA reads as TGCGCCAGCAGCCAGGTAGGGGGTAGTAATGAGCAGTTCTTC.

This chain links TRBV5-1 with TRBJ1-1, with 8 nucleotides matching TRBD1. Germline V gene data show CDR1 as SGHRS and CDR2 as YFSETQ. The junction had 7 bases not matched to a gene; V was cut back by 3 bases and J by 0 bases. This CDR3 has 16 residues. The CDR3 bases are TGCGCCAGCAGCTCGGCCGGGACAGGAATGAACACTGAAGCTTTCTTT. Residues: CASSSAGTGMNTEAFF.

The rearrangement links TRBV7-2 to TRBJ1-2; TRBD1 matches 7 bases. The trim removed 4 bases at V and 2 bases at J, leaving 7 bases unmatched. CDR1 is SGHTA and CDR2 is FQGNSA in the germline V gene. This CDR3 contains 15 residues. The CDR3 bases are TGTGCCAGCAGCTCCACGGGACAGCTAAACTATGGCTACACCTTC. Protein product: CASSSTGQLNYGYTF.

This clonotype was found a few times. The genes are TRBV20-1 and TRBJ2-5; 9 bases fit TRBD2. V shed 1 base, J shed 5 bases, and the junction held 5 bases outside the gene matches. This CDR3 has 14 amino acids. Germline lookup yields CDR1 DFQATT and CDR2 SNEGSKA (reference sequence). The DNA for the CDR3 is TGCAGTGCTAGAGTGCGGGAGGGCGGGGAGACCCAGTACTTC. It translates to CSARVREGGETQYF.

Ten or more counts support this clonotype. The chain joins TRBV12-3 or TRBV12-4 to TRBJ2-3; no clear D gene. The CDR3 has 11 residues. V lost 8 bases and J 7 bases, leaving 10 bases between the germline ends. The CDR3 spells CASFVANTQYF. The CDR3 DNA reads TGTGCCAGCTTCGTCGCGAATACGCAGTATTTT.

The V gene is TRBV29-1, the J gene TRBJ1-1; D is unresolved. Germline CDR1 and CDR2: SQVTM and ANQGSEA. This CDR3 is 12 amino acids long. Between the trimmed V and J ends, which lost 6 bases and 1 base, there was a span of 9 bases. CDR3 amino acids: CSVLSRNTEAFF. DNA for the CDR3: TGCAGCGTCTTATCCCGGAACACTGAAGCTTTCTTT.

The J gene is TRBJ1-4, the V gene TRBV15, with unresolved D. CDR3 length: 14 amino acids. Between the trimmed V and J ends, which lost 2 bases and 8 bases, there was a span of 12 bases. Germline CDR1 is LNHNV and CDR2 is YYDKDF (reference sequence). The CDR3 region has the DNA TGTGCCACCAGCAGACCCGGGCAAGTCGAAAAACTGTTTTTT. Amino acid sequence: CATSRPGQVEKLFF.

This clonotype was observed a handful of times. The chain uses TRBV4-2 and TRBJ2-3; D is perhaps TRBD2 (6 bases). CDR1 and CDR2 from the germline V gene are LGHNA and YNFKEQ. Trimming took off 0 bases at V and 6 bases at J, with 10 bases between the two ends. The CDR3 sequence is 14 residues long. As DNA, the CDR3 is TGTGCCAGCAGCCAAGATGGAGGGGAGGATACGCAGTATTTT. Protein sequence: CASSQDGGEDTQYF.

This chain links TRBV7-8 with TRBJ2-6, with 8 bases aligning to TRBD2. Trimming at V came to 5 bases and at J to 0 bases, leaving 6 bases not matched to a gene. Germline-derived CDR1 and CDR2 are SGHVS and FQNEAQ. CDR3 length equals 17 residues. The DNA of the CDR3 is TGTGCCAGCAGCCGGGGGGGACGGTACTCTGGGGCCAACGTCCTGACTTTC. Its protein is CASSRGGRYSGANVLTF.

This clonotype was seen only a few times. This sequence joins TRBV12-3 or TRBV12-4 and TRBJ2-3; D ambiguous. The ends were cut back, 6 bases at V and 5 bases at J, with 18 bases in the middle. The CDR3 sequence is 15 residues long. CDR3 loop: CASRQTPPFRDTQYF. In DNA form, the CDR3 reads TGTGCCAGCAGGCAGACCCCGCCGTTCAGAGATACGCAGTATTTT.

Many counts were recorded for this clonotype. The V and J genes are TRBV5-1 and TRBJ2-3, with a tentative D call TRBD1 (5 bases). Germline V gene data show CDR1 as SGHRS and CDR2 as YFSETQ. The CDR3 extends over 14 amino acids. Trimming left V 4 bases short and J 5 bases short, with 14 bases between. The CDR3 coding sequence is TGCGCCAGCAGCCCAGGACAAGGTGGAGATACGCAGTATTTT. It specifies CASSPGQGGDTQYF.

This clonotype was seen a handful of times. A junction boundary mismatches the germline segment, possibly from a read error. The V gene is TRBV20-1, the J gene TRBJ2-4, with 9 bases fitting TRBD2. CDR3 length: 16 amino acids. Germline V gives CDR1 DFQATT, CDR2 SNEGSKA (reference sequence). The chain's CDR3 is CCASEPSGRLRYIQYF. DNA for the CDR3: TGCTGTGCTAGTGAGCCCAGCGGGAGGTTGAGATACATTCAGTACTTC.